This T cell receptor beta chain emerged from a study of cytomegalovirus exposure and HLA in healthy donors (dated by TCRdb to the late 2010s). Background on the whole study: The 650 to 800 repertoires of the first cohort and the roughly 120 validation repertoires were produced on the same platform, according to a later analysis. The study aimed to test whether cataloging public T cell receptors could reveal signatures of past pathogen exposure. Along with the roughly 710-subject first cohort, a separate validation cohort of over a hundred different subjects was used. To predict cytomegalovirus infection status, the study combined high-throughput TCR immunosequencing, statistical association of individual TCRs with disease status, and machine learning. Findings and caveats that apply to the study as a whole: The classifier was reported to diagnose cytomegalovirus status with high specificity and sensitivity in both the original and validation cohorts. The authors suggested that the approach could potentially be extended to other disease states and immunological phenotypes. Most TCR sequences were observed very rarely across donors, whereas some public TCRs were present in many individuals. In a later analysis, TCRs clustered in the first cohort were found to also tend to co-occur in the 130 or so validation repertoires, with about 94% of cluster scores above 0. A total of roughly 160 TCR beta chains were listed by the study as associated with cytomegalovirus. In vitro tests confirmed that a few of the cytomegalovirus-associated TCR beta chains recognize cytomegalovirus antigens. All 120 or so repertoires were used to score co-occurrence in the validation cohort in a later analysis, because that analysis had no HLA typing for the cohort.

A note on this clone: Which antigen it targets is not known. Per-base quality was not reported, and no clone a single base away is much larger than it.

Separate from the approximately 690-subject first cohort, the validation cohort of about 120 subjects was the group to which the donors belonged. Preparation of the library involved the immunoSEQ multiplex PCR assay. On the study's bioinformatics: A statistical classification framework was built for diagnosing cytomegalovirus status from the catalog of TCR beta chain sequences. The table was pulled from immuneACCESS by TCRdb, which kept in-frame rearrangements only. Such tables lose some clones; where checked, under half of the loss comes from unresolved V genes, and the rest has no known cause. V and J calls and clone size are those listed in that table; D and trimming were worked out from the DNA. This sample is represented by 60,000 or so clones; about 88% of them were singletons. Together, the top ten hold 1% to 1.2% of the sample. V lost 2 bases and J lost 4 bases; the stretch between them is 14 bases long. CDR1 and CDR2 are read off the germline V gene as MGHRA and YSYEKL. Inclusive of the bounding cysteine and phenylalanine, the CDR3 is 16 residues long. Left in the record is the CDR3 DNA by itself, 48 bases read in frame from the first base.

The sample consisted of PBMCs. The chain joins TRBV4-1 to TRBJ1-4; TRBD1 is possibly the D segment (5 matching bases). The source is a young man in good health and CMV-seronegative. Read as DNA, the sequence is TGCGCCAGCAGCCAACGAGGTGGGGCTTATAATGAAAAACTGTTTTTT. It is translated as CASSQRGGAYNEKLFF.